The T cell receptor (beta chain) described here comes from a study of CD8 T cells in Susac syndrome. The authors reverse transcribed 0.5 to 1 ug RNA with random hexamers. MiXCR was run by TCRdb on the immunoSEQ multiplex PCR reads, yielding one entry per CDR3 protein. Seen here are 150,000 to 200,000 distinct CDR3 sequences, over 85% observed once, and the top ten hold 0.1%. Trimming took 4 bases from V and 4 from J; bases not matched to a gene: 16. This CDR3 has 18 residues. Germline V gene data show CDR1 as MDHEN and CDR2 as SYDVKM. This receptor was taken from a human donor in good health. This chain links TRBV28 with TRBJ2-1, with 7 bases fitting TRBD2. Sequencing input: CD4+ T cells from PBMCs. The CDR3 sequence: CASSSLGPASGVYNEQFF. The CDR3 DNA reads as TGTGCCAGCAGTTCCTTGGGACCGGCTAGCGGAGTATACAATGAGCAGTTCTTC.